The sequence of this T cell receptor beta chain was determined in a study of chemoradiotherapy in HPV16-positive cancers. Study-level background: Candidate HPV-specific clones and shared TCR motifs came from a couple of HPV16-positive patients. Study results and limitations: For HPV16-positive patients, expanding HPV-responsive T cells associated with longer recurrence-free survival. Candidate HPV-specific clones and E7-related TCR motifs grew in tumor during treatment. Functional assays defining HPV-specific T cells used only a couple of HPV16-positive patients.

Trimming at V came to 3 bases and at J to 4 bases, leaving 9 bases not matched to a gene. Per germline, CDR1 SGHDT and CDR2 YYEEEE. The CDR3 loop spans 15 amino acids. Data came from immunoSEQ multiplex PCR; TCRdb stores just in-frame clones and leaves some out. The table shows tens of thousands of clones, with more than 70% occurring only once. Concerning this clone: Its specificity is not known.

This sequence was found in a human donor with HPV-associated anogenital cancer. V is TRBV5-6 and J is TRBJ1-2; TRBD1 matches 7 bases. The material was blood, obtained from a patient who underwent chemoradiotherapy. CDR3 amino acids: CASSSWGDRAYGYTF. The DNA of the CDR3 is TGTGCCAGCAGCTCCTGGGGAGACAGGGCCTATGGCTACACCTTC.